This T cell receptor beta chain was sequenced in a study of cytomegalovirus exposure and HLA in healthy donors (dated by TCRdb to the late 2010s). With regard to the full study: In an earlier analysis of under 750 of the donors, approximately 260 Gb of sequence data and 90 million to 120 million unique TCR beta sequences from 180 million or so T cells were reported. Approximately 300 gigabases of sequencing data and some 85 million unique TCR sequences were included in an early release covering about 620 HLA-typed donors. Of the roughly 400 genotyped donors, over 65% fell in the genetic ancestry cluster associated with self-reported Caucasian donors. The study aimed to test whether cataloging public T cell receptors could reveal signatures of past pathogen exposure. The study used immunosequencing to profile the T cell repertoires of more than 650 subjects and linked those repertoires to cytomegalovirus serostatus. In addition to the first cohort of 666 subjects, a separate validation cohort of some 120 different subjects was used. The study combined high-throughput TCR immunosequencing, statistical association of individual TCRs with disease status, and machine learning to predict cytomegalovirus infection status. In a later analysis, previously published TCR beta repertoires from 600 to 850 donors were re-analyzed and high-resolution HLA genotyping was added so that TCR occurrence patterns could be studied. Rather than drawing on any new phenotypic data, the later analysis identified candidate immune exposures from TCR beta sequences and the way those sequences occurred across donors. An earlier analysis of several hundred of the donors used high-throughput TCR beta sequencing to judge whether each TCR beta V gene segment behaved as functional or pseudogenic. Donor age, sex, ethnicity and CMV serostatus were collected together with the repertoire data. Genome-wide SNP genotypes for about 55% of the roughly 670 donors were used in a later genetic analysis, which treated that subset as a discovery cohort. Every discovery cohort repertoire had been produced on one sequencing platform. Class I and class II HLA loci were covered by the typing at four-digit resolution. Typing coverage varied by locus: about 620-640 donors for A, B, C, DRB1 and DQB1; approximately 520 for DQA1; about 590 for DPA1; some 470 for DPB1. Several DR-DQ haplotypes were handled as single units for association and clustering because linkage in the cohort was strong. Among around 400 genotyped donors of the cohort, an average of approximately 250,000 unique TCR beta nucleotide sequences were sequenced per donor, around 20% of them non-productive. Results the study describes overall, beyond this receptor: In vitro tests confirmed that a few of the cytomegalovirus-associated TCR beta chains recognize cytomegalovirus antigens. At a false discovery rate of 0.05, a later analysis linked 16,000 or so TCR beta sequences to specific HLA alleles. Most TCR sequences were observed very rarely across donors, whereas some public TCRs were present in many individuals. HLA typing was unavailable for some donors at each locus, so association tests used only the typed subset. An association between a missense DCLRE1C variant and V-gene and J-gene trimming of TCR beta chains was found in a later genetic analysis and replicated in an independent cohort. Immune exposure information for the cohort was limited to CMV serostatus. In a later analysis, HLA-associated TCR beta chains showed more clonal expansion and lower generation probabilities than non-associated chains that were equally common. Correlated functional status among segregating V segments might be attributable to linkage disequilibrium, but an unknown experimental factor could not be ruled out. In a later analysis, several top co-occurrence clusters were reported to appear linked to parvovirus B19, influenza, CMV and Epstein-Barr virus. The sequencing pipeline was judged likely to have produced a cluster of highly shared sequence variants as a technical artifact. According to the authors, the approach could potentially be generalized to other disease states and immunological phenotypes. Strong co-occurrence of HLA alleles, especially DR and DQ, made assigning TCR associations to individual alleles difficult. A total of about 180 TCR beta chains were listed by the study as associated with cytomegalovirus. In a later analysis, the rate of TCR association differed among HLA loci, with DRB1 alleles having the most associated TCRs and HLA-C alleles having the fewest. According to a later genetic analysis, donors in an Asian-associated ancestry cluster had fewer N-insertions in productive TCRs than the approximately 670-donor mean. Broadly in line with IMGT annotations, most TCR beta V segments showed up in productive rearrangements about 87% or about 30% of the time in an earlier analysis of approximately 640 of the donors. This cohort had only TCR beta chains sequenced, and the lack of alpha or paired-chain data limited which features could be detected. Some IMGT-functional V segments, including TRBV6-2 and TRBV6-3, could not be told apart with the 87-base-pair reads, so those segments were excluded. Sequencing depth was assumed to be roughly uniform across donors in the presence/absence analyses, though that assumption may not hold. A further reported finding was that TCR beta sequences accurately predicted the HLA-A and HLA-B alleles for most subjects in the first cohort. According to a later analysis, most CMV-associated TCR beta chains appeared to be HLA-restricted, and the HLA associations seemed to be driven largely by CMV exposure. The classifier was reported to diagnose cytomegalovirus status with high specificity and sensitivity in both the original cohort and the validation cohort. About 17 rarely observed V segments, including chromosome 9 orphons, were excluded from the earlier analysis of about 610 of the donors because counts were too low.

The cohort comprised some 700 healthy bone marrow donors. All cohort members were sampled while nominally healthy, although unrecorded immune exposures were likely present. The donor tested CMV seronegative, placing the donor among the 300 to 400 seronegative members of the cohort. Each donor provided a peripheral blood sample, and peripheral blood mononuclear cells were used for TCR beta sequencing. Genomic DNA was extracted from the blood cell samples with the Qiagen DNeasy Blood Extraction Kit. Receptor amplification or capture employed the immunoSEQ multiplex PCR assay. For the multiplex PCR, a mixture combining 60 forward primers for TCR Vbeta segments and 13 reverse primers for TCR Jbeta segments was used. The CDR3 region of rearranged TCR beta genes was amplified from genomic DNA by a multiplex PCR assay. The amplified TCR beta libraries were sequenced on the Illumina HiSeq System as 87-base-pair reads. The original pipeline was this. A later analysis counted 65 million to 90 million unique TCR beta chains across the roughly 700 repertoires, and 9 million to 14 million of these chains were shared by at least two donors. To remove PCR and sequencing errors, raw reads were error-corrected and collapsed into unique sequences using a nearest-neighbor algorithm that merged closely related sequences. To assign V, D and J gene segments, CDR3 sequences were aligned to IMGT reference sequences. For a sequence to be retained, a match of at least six nucleotides to both a V gene segment and a J gene segment was required. A rearrangement counted as productive if the CDR3 had no stop codons and remained in frame with V and J, and every other rearrangement counted as non-productive. Following IMGT convention, CDR3 was defined as the stretch from the second conserved V-encoded cysteine up to the conserved J-encoded phenylalanine. In an earlier analysis of 550 to 650 of the donors, sequences lacking an unambiguous match to a single V gene segment were excluded. An earlier analysis of over 450 of the donors classified V segments as functional when productive rearrangements were above 56.7% and as segregating when the standard deviation between donors was above 5%. A statistical classification framework was developed to diagnose cytomegalovirus status using the catalog of TCR beta chain sequences. In a later analysis, TCR nucleotide sequences were compared against IMGT/GENE-DB human TR gene sequences so that V and J genes could be assigned. Using the TCRdist pipeline, a later analysis assigned CDR3 sequences along with most-parsimonious VDJ recombination scenarios. In a later analysis, every TCR beta chain was defined by the combination of its CDR3 amino acid sequence and its V-gene family, and reads without a unique V-gene family were dropped. As a way to deal with suspected cross-contamination and a sequencing artifact, a later analysis dropped 640 or so nucleotide sequences that were highly shared and had low generation probability. In a later analysis, a clonal expansion index was calculated for each public chain from normalized within-repertoire ranks of inferred template counts. In a later analysis, generation probabilities were computed using a VDJ recombination model fitted to out-of-frame rearrangements, and the results were checked against IGoR. A later analysis scored TCR-TCR, TCR-HLA and TCR-CMV co-occurrence with hypergeometric tests, applying a repertoire-size bias correction to TCR pairs. In a later analysis, false discovery rates were estimated by permuting HLA or CMV assignments 20 times. In a later analysis, co-occurring TCRs were grouped using DBSCAN, and TCRdist sequence similarity was added for clustering within HLA-allele-positive subsets. Co-occurrence clustering excluded repertoires with fewer than 30,000 or more than 120,000 public chains, plus five with anomalous nucleotide sharing. Here the immuneACCESS table is served through TCRdb, limited to in-frame sequences with V and J called. Missing clones are a known gap in these copies; in checked studies unresolved V genes cover under half, and the rest lacks a known reason. That table is the source of V, J and clone size, and D and trimming were worked out from the DNA. Here the sample has fewer than 150,000 clones; approximately 71% occur a single time. The ten largest clonotypes hold approximately 5% of the sample.

The CDR3 runs 18 residues from the cysteine to the phenylalanine. Only CDR3 DNA remains: 54 bases, in frame from the first base. For CDR1 and CDR2, the germline V gene lists WSHSY and SAAADI. Clipping removes 4 bases from V and 2 bases from J, with 10 as the unmatched junction base count. This clone was seen a few times. Its antigen is currently not known. No qualities accompany the bases; no much larger clone lies one base away. The rearrangement joined TRBV10-2 to TRBJ2-4; 11 of the junction bases match TRBD1. Sequencing was done on a sample of PBMCs. The sequence derives from a woman in her 50s in good health and CMV-seronegative. The nucleotides read TGCGCCAGCAGTGTCGGAGGACAGGGGGCTTTCCCCAAAAACATTCAGTACTTC. Its protein reads: CASSVGGQGAFPKNIQYF.